The present T cell receptor (beta chain) was sequenced within a study of T cell responses to AZD1222 COVID-19 vaccine. The study, taken as a whole, reports: CD4 TCRs covered the whole spike, strongest at regions 160-218 and 743-854. Reports indicate that nearly half of spike-specific TCRs are directed at unmutated variant regions. Among the donors, most were white British and more were female, and clonal diversity was possibly underestimated.

Produced via immunoSEQ multiplex PCR; TCRdb's table is partial and in-frame only. The repertoire consists of around 150,000 clones, with about 91% occurring once and the leading ten covering around 4.4%. Looked up from germline, CDR1 is MDHEN and CDR2 is SYDVKM. With 6 bases removed from V and 6 bases from J, the gap between germline ends came to 11 bases. This CDR3 spans 12 amino acids. As for this clone: No antigen is known for it.

The source was peripheral blood, collected on day 0 of MenACWY control vaccination. The TCR comes from an adult in good health. The rearrangement joins TRBV28 to TRBJ1-2; D not resolved. The CDR3 here is CASRVGKNGYTF. CDR3 sequence (DNA): TGTGCCAGCAGGGTAGGGAAAAATGGCTACACCTTC.